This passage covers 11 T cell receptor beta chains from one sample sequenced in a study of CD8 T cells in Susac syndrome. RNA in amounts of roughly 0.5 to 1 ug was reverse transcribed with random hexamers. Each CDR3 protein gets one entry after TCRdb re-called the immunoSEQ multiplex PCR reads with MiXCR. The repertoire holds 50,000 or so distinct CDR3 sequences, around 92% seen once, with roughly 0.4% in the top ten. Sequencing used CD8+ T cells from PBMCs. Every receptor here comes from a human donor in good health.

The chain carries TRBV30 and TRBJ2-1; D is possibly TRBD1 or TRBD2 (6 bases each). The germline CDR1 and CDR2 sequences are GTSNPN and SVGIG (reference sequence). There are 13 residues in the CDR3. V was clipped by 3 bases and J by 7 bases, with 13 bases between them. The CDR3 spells CAWRWGAGNEQFF. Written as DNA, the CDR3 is TGTGCCTGGAGATGGGGGGCTGGGAATGAGCAGTTCTTC.

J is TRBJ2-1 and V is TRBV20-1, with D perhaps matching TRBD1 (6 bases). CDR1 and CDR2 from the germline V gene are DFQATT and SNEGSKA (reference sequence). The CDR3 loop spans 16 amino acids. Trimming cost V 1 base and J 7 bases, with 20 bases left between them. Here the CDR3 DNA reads TGCAGTGCTAGAGCTCCGATCCAGGACAGTCAGAATGAGCAGTTCTTC. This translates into CSARAPIQDSQNEQFF.

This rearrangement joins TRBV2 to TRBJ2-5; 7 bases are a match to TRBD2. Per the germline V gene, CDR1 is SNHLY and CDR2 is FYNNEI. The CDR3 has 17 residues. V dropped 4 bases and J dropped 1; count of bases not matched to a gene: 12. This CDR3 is CASSAVLAGLSQETQYF. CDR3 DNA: TGTGCCAGCAGTGCGGTCCTTGCGGGACTAAGCCAAGAGACCCAGTACTTC.

The CDR3 sequence: CASGLVQGSEQYF. The CDR3 nucleotides are TGTGCTAGTGGTTTGGTACAGGGGAGCGAGCAGTACTTC. J is TRBJ2-7 and V is TRBV12-5; the match to TRBD1 covers 7 bases. Germline-derived CDR1 and CDR2 are LGHNT and FRNRAP. J was trimmed by 6 bases and V by 0 bases; bases with no gene match: 2. The CDR3 runs 13 residues.

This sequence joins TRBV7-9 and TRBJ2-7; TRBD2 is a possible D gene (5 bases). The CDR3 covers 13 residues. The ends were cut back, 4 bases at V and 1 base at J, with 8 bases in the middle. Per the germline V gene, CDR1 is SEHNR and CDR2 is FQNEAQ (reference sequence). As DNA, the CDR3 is TGTGCCAGCAGCTCCCGGGATTCCTACGAGCAGTACTTC. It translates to CASSSRDSYEQYF.

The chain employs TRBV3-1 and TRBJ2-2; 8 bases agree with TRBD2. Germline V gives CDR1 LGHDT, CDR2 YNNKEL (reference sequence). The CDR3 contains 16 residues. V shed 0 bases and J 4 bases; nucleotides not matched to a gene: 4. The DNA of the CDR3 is TGTGCCAGCAGCCAAGATAAAGCGGGAGTCACCGGGGAGCTGTTTTTT. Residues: CASSQDKAGVTGELFF.

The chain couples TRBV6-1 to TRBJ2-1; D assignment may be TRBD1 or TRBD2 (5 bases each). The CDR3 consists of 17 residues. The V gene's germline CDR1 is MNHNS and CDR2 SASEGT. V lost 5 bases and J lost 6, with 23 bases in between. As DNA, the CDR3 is TGTGCCAGCAGTATCGGGGCAGGTTTGGGCCTACGCAATGAGCAGTTCTTC. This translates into CASSIGAGLGLRNEQFF.

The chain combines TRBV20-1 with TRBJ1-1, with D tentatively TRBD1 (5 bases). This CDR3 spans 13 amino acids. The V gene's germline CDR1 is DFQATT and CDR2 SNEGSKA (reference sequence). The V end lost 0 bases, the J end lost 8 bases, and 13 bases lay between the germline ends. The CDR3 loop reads CSARDEWGGEAFF. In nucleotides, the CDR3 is TGCAGTGCTAGAGATGAATGGGGCGGCGAAGCTTTCTTT.

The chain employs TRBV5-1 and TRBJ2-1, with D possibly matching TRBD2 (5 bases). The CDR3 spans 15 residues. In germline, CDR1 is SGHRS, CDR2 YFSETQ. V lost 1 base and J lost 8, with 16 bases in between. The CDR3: CASSLNGGALDEQFF. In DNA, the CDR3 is TGCGCCAGCAGCTTGAACGGAGGCGCATTGGATGAGCAGTTCTTC.

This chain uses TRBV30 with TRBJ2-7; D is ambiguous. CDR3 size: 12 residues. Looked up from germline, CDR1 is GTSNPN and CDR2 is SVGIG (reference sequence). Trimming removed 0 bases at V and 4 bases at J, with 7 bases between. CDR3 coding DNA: TGTGCCTGGAGTGTTGAACCATACGAGCAGTACTTC. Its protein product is CAWSVEPYEQYF.

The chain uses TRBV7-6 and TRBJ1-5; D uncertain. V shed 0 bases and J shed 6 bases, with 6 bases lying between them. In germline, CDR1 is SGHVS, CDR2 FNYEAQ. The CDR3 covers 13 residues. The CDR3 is CASSLAPGQPQHF. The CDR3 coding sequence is TGTGCCAGCAGCTTAGCGCCGGGTCAGCCCCAGCATTTT.